The clone carrying this T cell receptor (beta chain) was recorded at least ten times. Its antigen is as yet unknown. Individually, cDNA molecules had unique molecular identifiers attached to them. TCRdb re-called the 5' RACE reads with MiXCR, one entry per CDR3 protein. The sample includes 20,000 to 25,000 distinct CDR3 sequences, 5.7% of them seen just once. V gave up 5 bases and J gave up 4 bases, with 17 bases separating them. Germline values: CDR1 SGHTA, CDR2 FQGNSA. The CDR3 sequence is 15 residues long. These data originate in a study of early T cells in non-severe SARS-CoV-2 infection. Study-level background: The sequenced material was bulk RNA from unsorted whole blood, and its chains were unpaired. Overall study results and limits: Database matching using VDJdb favored anti-spike CD8 responses, with private and CD4 specificities left missing.

The genes are TRBV7-2 and TRBJ1-1; possible D gene TRBD1, 5 bases. The receptor was derived from an adult who was a healthcare worker with PCR-confirmed SARS-CoV-2 infection or an uninfected control (not recorded which). The sequenced sample was whole blood, obtained at baseline. The CDR3 reads CASSRDSSPGTEAFF. The CDR3 nucleotides read TGTGCCAGCAGCAGGGACTCCTCTCCTGGCACTGAAGCTTTCTTT.